This T cell receptor beta chain originates from a study of beta chain features in type 1 diabetes. Study-level points and caveats: Within each of all four CD4+ subsets, Type 1 diabetes patients had TCRB CDR3s that were moderately but significantly shorter. Overrepresentation of cells with high TCR expression could result from cDNA sequencing.

To note about this clone: Antigen: not known.

Per germline, CDR1 SGHTA and CDR2 FQGNSA. V shed 6 bases and J 3 bases; nucleotides not matched to a gene: 10. The CDR3 contains 15 residues. One heparinised blood draw averaging approximately 120 mL was given by each donor. The sequenced template was cDNA made from the entire isolated RNA. Samples drawn from stem cell-like memory T cells averaged about 1 million reads. Assay used: immunoSEQ multiplex PCR; TCRdb lists only in-frame clones, some missing. The repertoire holds 20,000 to 25,000 clones, with more than 45% as singletons. What was sequenced was stem cell memory CD4+ T cells from blood. The receptor was isolated from a man younger than 35 with type 1 diabetes. The chain employs TRBV7-2 and TRBJ2-7; TRBD2 matches at 8 bases. CDR3 protein: CASRDPGGAHYEQYF. CDR3 DNA: TGTGCCAGCAGAGACCCCGGGGGGGCTCACTACGAGCAGTACTTC.